The following is a T cell receptor beta chain sequence with its context. Its antigen is unidentified. This sample was included in a study of cytomegalovirus exposure and HLA in healthy donors. General study findings and limits: Researchers reported in a later analysis that a missense DCLRE1C variant was tied to TCR beta V- and J-gene trimming. Reportedly, a later analysis found an Asian-associated ancestry cluster had fewer N-insertions than the roughly 700-donor mean. Follow-up analysis found HLA locus-dependent TCR association rates, highest for DRB1 and lowest for HLA-C.

Primers: 60 Vbeta forward and 13 Jbeta reverse. Using immunoSEQ multiplex PCR, the repertoire was profiled, and TCRdb retains in-frame clones only, with some absent. Of 150,000 to 200,000 clones in the sample, approximately 78% were seen once. The receptor's source is a girl aged 2-15 years in good health and CMV-seropositive. Sequencing used PBMCs.

The CDR3 here is CASNREGAEAFF. The CDR3 coding sequence is TGTGCCAGTAATCGAGAAGGGGCTGAAGCTTTCTTT. This chain uses TRBV19 with TRBJ1-1, with D possibly being TRBD1 (5 bases). The CDR3 is 12 residues long. The V end was cut by 7 bases, the J end by 6 bases, with 12 bases between. Germline V gene data show CDR1 as LNHDA and CDR2 as SQIVND (reference sequence). The full variable domain, in which reference TRBV19 and TRBJ1-1 provide the parts outside the CDR3, is DGGITQSPKYLFRKEGQNVTLSCEQNLNHDAMYWYRQDPGQGLRLIYYSQIVNDFQKGDIAEGYSVSREKKESFPLTVTSAQKNPTAFYLCASNREGAEAFFGQGTRLTVV.